The rows below give T cell receptor beta chains drawn from one sample of a study of blood T cell repertoires in COVID-19. Generated by immunoSEQ multiplex PCR, the TCRdb table keeps only in-frame clones and is missing some. The sample shows more than 110,000 clones, roughly four fifths of them seen only once. The sequenced material came from peripheral blood. The receptors come from a woman in her forties or fifties with active or convalescent COVID-19. The CDR3 runs from the conserved cysteine through the conserved F or W. The D gene is left open where the match is weak. Clone size appears in some rows only: once, few, many, or a class for an expanded clone.

abundance	v_gene	d_gene	j_gene	CDR3nt	CDR3aa
once	TRBV11-2	.	TRBJ1-2	TGTGCCAGCAGCTTGCCGGCGACAGGCAACTATGGCTACACCTTC	CASSLPATGNYGYTF
.	TRBV5-1	TRBD1	TRBJ2-5	TGCGCCAGCAGCCCAGCACCGGGACAGGGGGCCGAGACCCAGTACTTC	CASSPAPGQGAETQYF
few	TRBV7-2	.	TRBJ1-3	TGTGCCAGCAGCTCCCAGGGCTCCATAAACACCATATATTTT	CASSSQGSINTIYF
.	TRBV6-2/TRBV6-3	TRBD2	TRBJ2-3	TGTGCCAGCAGCCCACTAGCGGGAGAAGATACGCAGTATTTT	CASSPLAGEDTQYF
.	TRBV14	.	TRBJ2-2	TGTGCCAGCAGCCAATGGACCGGGGTGTCGGCCGGGGAGCTGTTTTTT	CASSQWTGVSAGELFF
many	TRBV7-9	.	TRBJ2-7	TGTGCCAGCAGCACCAGTGATTCCTACGAGCAGTACTTC	CASSTSDSYEQYF
once	TRBV7-2	.	TRBJ1-1	TGTGCCAGCAGCTTAGAACTGGGGGCAGGGACTGAAGCTTTCTTT	CASSLELGAGTEAFF
few	TRBV6-2/TRBV6-3	TRBD2	TRBJ2-1	TGTGCCAGCAGTTACTCCCCTGTGAGCGGGATTTACAATGAGCAGTTCTTC	CASSYSPVSGIYNEQFF
once	TRBV6-5	.	TRBJ2-2	TGTGCCAGCAGTTACGAGAGAACCGGGGAGCTGTTTTTT	CASSYERTGELFF
.	TRBV10-3	TRBD2	TRBJ2-3	TGTGCCATCAGTGAGTTGGCCGGGCGCGGGAGGGCGCGCGGGGATACGCAGTATTTT	CAISELAGRGRARGDTQYF
.	TRBV7-9	.	TRBJ2-2	TGTGCCAGCAGCTTAGCGGGGCAGTCCGGGGAGCTGTTTTTT	CASSLAGQSGELFF
.	TRBV7-2	.	TRBJ2-7	TGTGCCAGCATCATACCGGGGATGACGGATCTAACCTACGAGCAGTACTTC	CASIIPGMTDLTYEQYF
.	TRBV6-5	.	TRBJ2-2	TGTGCCAGCAGACCCCAGGCCACCGGGGAGCTGTTTTTT	CASRPQATGELFF
.	TRBV29-1	TRBD1	TRBJ1-2	TGCAGCGTTGAAGGGACAGGGGGGTATAATGGCTACACCTTC	CSVEGTGGYNGYTF
.	TRBV19	.	TRBJ1-3	TGTGCCAGTAGTGGAGAACGAACGGGAGGAGGAAACACCATATATTTT	CASSGERTGGGNTIYF
.	TRBV19	.	TRBJ1-1	TGTGCCAGTAGTATCAGAGACAGGTCTTTGAACACTGAAGCTTTCTTT	CASSIRDRSLNTEAFF
.	TRBV18	TRBD1	TRBJ1-1	TGTGCCAGCTCACCGGACAGGGTGAACACTGAAGCTTTCTTT	CASSPDRVNTEAFF
.	TRBV11-2	TRBD1	TRBJ1-6	TGTGCCAGCAGCGACACCAGGGGGACCTATAATTCACCCCTCCACTTT	CASSDTRGTYNSPLHF
.	TRBV19	.	TRBJ1-1	TGTGCCAGTAGGCCCGGACTGTGGGACACTGAAGCTTTCTTT	CASRPGLWDTEAFF
.	TRBV7-9	TRBD1	TRBJ1-5	TGTGCCAGCAGCTCCGACAGGGGTCTTCAGCCCCAGCATTTT	CASSSDRGLQPQHF
.	TRBV19	.	TRBJ1-2	TGTGCCAGTAGGAAGGATTGGAGAGAAGGCTACACCTTC	CASRKDWREGYTF
.	TRBV5-1	.	TRBJ1-6	TGCGCCAGCAGCTTGGCCGACAATGTAGATAATTCACCCCTCCACTTT	CASSLADNVDNSPLHF
.	TRBV5-1	.	TRBJ1-2	TGCGCCAGCAGTTATGGGGAGGCCTATGGCTACACCTTC	CASSYGEAYGYTF
.	TRBV5-5	TRBD2	TRBJ2-1	TGTGCCAGCAGCTCGCCCGGGACTAGGCGGCCTGAGCAGTTCTTC	CASSSPGTRRPEQFF
.	TRBV10-3	.	TRBJ1-5	TGTGCCATTCAGGGGACGAATAGCAATCAGCCCCAGCATTTT	CAIQGTNSNQPQHF
.	TRBV4-1	.	TRBJ1-5	TGCGCCAGCAGCCAAGAACAGCTTTGGGTCAATCAGCCCCAGCATTTT	CASSQEQLWVNQPQHF